The text below deals with one T cell receptor beta chain. Its antigen is not identified. This sample stems from a study of cytomegalovirus exposure and HLA in healthy donors. Primers included in the PCR were 60 Vbeta and 13 Jbeta primers. Data came from immunoSEQ multiplex PCR; TCRdb stores just in-frame clones and leaves some out. This sample has hundreds of thousands of clones, with more than 65% found just once. The V and J ends lost 1 base and 7 bases respectively, with 17 bases between them. Germline-derived CDR1 and CDR2 are SGDLS and YYNGEE. CDR3 length: 16 residues. The donors (healthy individuals) were bone marrow donors. Study-wide points: In a later analysis, TCR beta V- and J-gene trimming was associated with a missense DCLRE1C variant.

Sequencing was carried out using PBMCs. V usage is TRBV9 and J usage is TRBJ2-2; perhaps TRBD1 as D (5 bases). The receptor was derived from a man younger than 30 in good health and CMV-seronegative. DNA of the CDR3: TGTGCCAGCAGCGTAAAAATCCGGCAGGGTCACGGGGAGCTGTTTTTT. It is translated as CASSVKIRQGHGELFF.